The rows below give T cell receptor beta chains drawn from one sample of a study of CXCR3-negative and CXCR3-positive naive CD8 T cells. TCRdb reprocessed the 5' RACE reads and reports one entry per CDR3 protein, with no DNA. The sample is made up of 8,000 to 8,500 distinct CDR3 sequences, and the top ten hold just over 2% of it. Specimen: naive CXCR3- CD8+ T cells from blood. These receptors all stem from a human donor in good health. Some clones in this sample may be carry-over from other donors' samples. Both conserved end residues are part of each CDR3. Not all rows give a size; the values are once, few, many and, for expanded clones, a class.

CATSSIPHRTSPYNEQFF	TRBV15	TRBJ2-1	NA
CASSPGTGETKNIQYF	TRBV4-3	TRBJ2-4	NA
CASSPSLSQTNGYTF	TRBV7-9	TRBJ1-2	NA
CASQGEGAGQPQHF	TRBV7-9	TRBJ1-5	medium-sized
CASSFRGTATQNTGELFF	TRBV28	TRBJ2-2	NA
CASSEVGPSTDTQYF	TRBV25-1	TRBJ2-3	NA
CASSPSGGLTDTQYF	TRBV7-3	TRBJ2-3	NA
CASSLGLAGEFFNEQFF	TRBV5-1	TRBJ2-1	medium-sized
CASSLWDRNSGANVLTF	TRBV7-3	TRBJ2-6	NA
CATSRDGADTQYF	TRBV15	TRBJ2-3	NA
CASSSRYRVRDYNEQFF	TRBV6-5	TRBJ2-1	NA
CASSDWDNEQLF	TRBV25-1	TRBJ2-1	NA
CSAPFPEGAIGTEAFF	TRBV20-1	TRBJ1-1	NA
CASSLASGRGYEQYF	TRBV5-1	TRBJ2-7	NA
CASSPTGLAVYEQYF	TRBV13	TRBJ2-7	medium-sized
CASSSRTGGNAVTQYF	TRBV6-2/TRBV6-3	TRBJ2-3	NA
CASSQTSNEQFF	TRBV4-1	TRBJ2-1	NA
CASSLGLADEQFF	TRBV13	TRBJ2-1	NA
CSVEGGQKLQETQYF	TRBV29-1	TRBJ2-5	NA
CSVETQGGTEAFF	TRBV29-1	TRBJ1-1	NA
CASSKGQRTPYEQYF	TRBV21-1	TRBJ2-7	medium-sized
CASSPLTNTEAFF	TRBV5-1	TRBJ1-1	NA
CAWSVTGGPPLHF	TRBV30	TRBJ1-6	NA